This paragraph covers one T cell receptor beta chain sequence. Its antigen is currently unknown. The CDR3 length is 16 residues. Trimming took 4 bases from V and 3 from J; bases not matched to a gene: 8. Germline CDR1 and CDR2: GTSNPN and SVGIG (reference sequence). Sampling of alopecia areata patients yielded lesional scalp punch biopsies as well as peripheral blood. The entry originates in a study of CD8+ T cells in alopecia areata. About the study: Tofacitinib administration persisted for 6 to 18 months, succeeded by 6 months off drug.

Once RNA had been extracted, it was reverse transcribed into cDNA to act as the sequencing template. Profiling relied on immunoSEQ multiplex PCR, and the TCRdb table lists in-frame clones only, not all of them. The table shows roughly 250,000 clones, with under 80% occurring only once. Points from the study as a whole: Alphabeta T cells residing in normal skin are also sequenced in scalp samples. Although TCR sharing was seen in mice, sharing across patients was less clear, possibly for HLA-related reasons.

The genes are TRBV30 and TRBJ2-4; TRBD2 matches 11 bases. This material consisted of CD4+ T cells sorted from blood, taken at week 0. The sequence was obtained from a human donor with alopecia areata. The CDR3, as DNA: TGTGCCTGGACCCGCGGGACTAGCGGTAACAAAAACATTCAGTACTTC. It specifies CAWTRGTSGNKNIQYF.